This TCR beta chain was identified during a study of cytomegalovirus exposure and HLA in healthy donors. Whole-study results and caveats: Cytomegalovirus association was assigned to about 150 TCR beta chains. With later analysis, a missense DCLRE1C variant became linked to TCR beta V- and J-gene trimming. About 90% or about 30% of the time was how often most TCR beta V segments were productive, according to an earlier analysis.

There are a few counts of this clone. Its antigen is not known. PCR employed 60 Vbeta and 13 Jbeta primers. In the authors' workflow: Approximately 83 million unique TCR beta chains, 10 million to 14 million shared, were counted in a later analysis. Data came from immunoSEQ multiplex PCR; TCRdb stores just in-frame clones and leaves some out. Clone size and V and J calls were adopted from that table, with D and trimming inferred from the DNA. Here the sample spans 130,000 or so clones, roughly 75% being singletons. V was pared by 1 base and J by 2 bases, with 12 bases between. The CDR3 totals 15 residues. The V gene's germline CDR1 is LGHNA and CDR2 YNFKEQ.

The sequence derives from a man aged 35 to 55 in good health and CMV-seronegative. The sequenced sample was PBMCs. The chain carries TRBV4-2 and TRBJ2-7; D is perhaps TRBD2 (6 bases). This chain's CDR3 is CASSQVGGGPYEQYF. The CDR3 DNA sequence: TGTGCCAGCAGCCAAGTGGGGGGAGGACCCTACGAGCAGTACTTC.